Presented here are 21 T cell receptor beta chains from one specimen sequenced in a study of regulatory T cells in long-lasting Graves disease. Libraries of TCR beta came from iRepertoire HTBI primers plus Arm-PCR of CDR3 regions. Each CDR3 protein gets one entry after TCRdb re-called the multiplex PCR reads with MiXCR. The sample includes roughly 420,000 distinct CDR3 sequences, roughly 15% of them seen just once. The time point was: newly diagnosed GD, antithyroid drugs for less than 3 months. PBMCs provided the RNA from which the TCR library was made. Separately, the same data were catalogued under a study of T cells in Graves' hyperthyroidism and ophthalmopathy.

The specimen was peripheral blood mononuclear cells (PBMCs), collected at new diagnosis, from a patient treated with antithyroid drugs. Receptors originate from a woman aged 30 to 39 with Graves disease.

The V call is TRBV24-1, the J call TRBJ2-2, with D tentatively TRBD1 or TRBD2 (6 bases each). The CDR3 loop spans 16 amino acids. Germline CDR1 KGHDR, CDR2 SFDVKD. Trimming took 3 bases from V and 7 from J, leaving 17 bases between them. CDR3 sequence: CATSDPGLRGGGELFF. In nucleotides, the CDR3 is TGTGCCACCAGTGATCCCGGACTAAGAGGGGGCGGGGAGCTGTTTTTT.

This clonotype was recorded at least ten times. V is TRBV15 and J is TRBJ2-3; D possibly matches TRBD1 or TRBD2 (5 bases each). This CDR3 has 13 residues. CDR1 is LNHNV and CDR2 is YYDKDF in the germline V gene (reference sequence). Trimming shortened V by 4 bases and J by 3 bases, and 8 bases separated the two germline ends. The CDR3 protein is CATSKGTTDTQYF. In nucleotides, the CDR3 is TGTGCCACCAGCAAGGGGACGACAGATACGCAGTATTTT.

This clonotype has a count of ten or more. The chain couples TRBV7-6 to TRBJ2-1; a possible D gene is TRBD1 (5 bases). The CDR3 spans 14 residues. V lost 2 bases to trimming and J lost 6 bases, with 11 bases between them. Germline assignment: CDR1 SGHVS and CDR2 FNYEAQ. The chain's CDR3 is CASSLTERGNEQFF. The CDR3, as DNA: TGTGCCAGCAGCTTAACAGAAAGGGGCAATGAGCAGTTCTTC.

Many counts were recorded for this clonotype. The chain joins TRBV28 to TRBJ1-2; tentative D call: TRBD1 (5 bases). From germline, CDR1 is MDHEN and CDR2 SYDVKM. V was trimmed by 3 bases and J by 4 bases, leaving 9 bases between them. CDR3 size: 13 residues. This CDR3 is CASSFSGGYGYTF. The CDR3, as DNA: TGTGCCAGCAGTTTTTCGGGGGGCTATGGCTACACCTTC.

This clonotype was detected ten times or more. The V and J genes are TRBV28 and TRBJ1-1; tentative D call: TRBD1 (6 bases). The V gene's germline CDR1 is MDHEN and CDR2 SYDVKM. V dropped 6 bases and J dropped 3 bases, with 23 bases sitting between them. The CDR3 is made up of 17 amino acids. This CDR3 reads CASSKIGWKKGDTEAFF. The CDR3 coding sequence is TGTGCCAGCAGCAAGATAGGTTGGAAGAAGGGGGACACTGAAGCTTTCTTT.

The table lists this clonotype with many counts. V gene TRBV7-8 combines with J gene TRBJ1-5, with unresolved D. Germline V gene sequence: CDR1 SGHVS, CDR2 FQNEAQ. The length of the CDR3 is 16 residues. Trimming stripped 2 bases from V and 5 bases from J, with 16 bases between. CDR3 bases: TGTGCCAGCAGCTTATCTGCTGGGCGGGGATATCAGCCCCAGCATTTT. Protein: CASSLSAGRGYQPQHF.

On this clonotype itself: A far larger clone differs by one base, so this is likely a read error. This sequence joins TRBV6-9 and TRBJ2-1; 7 bases agree with TRBD2. Germline values: CDR1 MNHGY, CDR2 SVAAGI. The CDR3 has 16 amino acids. The CDR3 bases are TGTACCAGCAGTTCTATTAGCGGGTACTCCTACAATGAGCAGTTCTTC. This gives the protein CTSSSISGYSYNEQFF.

The chain carries TRBV11-2 and TRBJ1-1, with D hard to call. V was clipped by 2 bases and J by 7 bases, with 5 bases between them. The CDR3 has 11 residues. Looked up from germline, CDR1 is SGHAT and CDR2 is FQNNGV. CDR3 DNA: TGTGCCAGCAGCTTACTGGGTGAAGCTTTCTTT. Amino acids: CASSLLGEAFF.

Many counts were recorded for this clonotype. The chain has TRBV2 and TRBJ2-5; 8 bases match TRBD1. The CDR3 totals 15 residues. Germline V gives CDR1 SNHLY, CDR2 FYNNEI. J gave up 6 bases and V 6 bases, and 12 bases lay outside the gene matches. This CDR3 reads CASRGRQGQQKTQYF. The CDR3 DNA reads TGTGCCAGCAGGGGACGACAGGGGCAACAGAAGACCCAGTACTTC.

This clonotype was seen a handful of times. One junction end disagrees with the germline gene, perhaps due to a read error. CDR3 residues: CAILGGLDF. DNA of the CDR3: TGTGCCATCCTAGGGGGCTTGGACTTC. The chain couples TRBV24-1 to TRBJ2-1; 7 bases align to TRBD1. The CDR3 consists of 9 residues. Germline V lookup: CDR1 KGHDR, CDR2 SFDVKD.

There are many counts of this clonotype. The rearrangement uses TRBV20-1 and TRBJ2-3, with 9 bases that match TRBD2. The J segment lost 2 bases and the V segment lost 1 base, leaving 7 bases of the junction unmatched. The CDR3 runs 16 residues. CDR1 and CDR2 from the germline V gene are DFQATT and SNEGSKA (reference sequence). This CDR3 is CSARAVLAGHTDTQYF. The CDR3 coding sequence is TGCAGTGCTAGAGCGGTTCTAGCGGGACACACAGATACGCAGTATTTT.

This clonotype was counted many times. The V gene is TRBV6-5, the J gene TRBJ1-1, with D tentatively TRBD1 (6 bases). Trimming took 2 bases from V and 4 from J, leaving 14 bases between them. In germline, CDR1 is MNHEY, CDR2 SVGAGI. The CDR3 loop spans 15 amino acids. This chain's CDR3 is CASSYLRGAITEAFF. The CDR3 bases are TGTGCCAGCAGTTACCTTCGGGGGGCGATCACTGAAGCTTTCTTT.

Many counts were recorded for this clonotype. This sequence joins TRBV18 and TRBJ1-2, with 10 nucleotides matching TRBD1. With 1 base clipped from V and 8 bases from J, the junction kept 4 bases outside the gene matches. Germline V gives CDR1 KGHSH, CDR2 LQKENI. This CDR3 is built from 14 residues. The CDR3 spells CASSPRQGAEGYTF. CDR3 nucleotide sequence: TGTGCCAGCTCACCACGACAGGGGGCAGAGGGCTACACCTTC.

This clonotype was counted ten times or more. The rearrangement links TRBV6-5 to TRBJ2-7; possibly TRBD1 or TRBD2 for D (7 bases each). Germline V gives CDR1 MNHEY, CDR2 SVGAGI. V lost 0 bases and J 2 bases, leaving 14 bases between the germline ends. This CDR3 has 16 residues. The CDR3 loop reads CASSYSGRGPTYEQYF. The CDR3 nucleotides are TGTGCCAGCAGTTACTCGGGGAGGGGGCCCACCTACGAGCAGTACTTC.

The chain uses TRBV7-9 and TRBJ1-3; D is unresolved. This CDR3 comprises 15 residues. Germline lookup yields CDR1 SEHNR and CDR2 FQNEAQ (reference sequence). V was cut by 6 bases and J by 0 bases, with 12 bases left in between. The CDR3 DNA reads TGTGCCAGCAGGCTCGCCGGGAACTCTGGAAACACCATATATTTT. Its protein is CASRLAGNSGNTIYF.

This clonotype was observed a few times. V is TRBV20-1 and J is TRBJ2-1; the match to TRBD2 covers 12 bases. From germline, CDR1 is DFQATT and CDR2 SNEGSKA (reference sequence). V trimming: 1 base; J trimming: 8 bases; junction bases outside the gene matches: 12. The CDR3 has 17 residues. DNA for the CDR3: TGCAGTGCTAGAGCTGGGGGACTAGCGGGTAATGGGGATGAGCAGTTCTTC. This sequence encodes CSARAGGLAGNGDEQFF.

The chain combines TRBV15 with TRBJ2-3, with 7 bases that match TRBD1. Trimming removed 1 base from V and 0 bases from J; junction bases left unmatched: 1. Germline values: CDR1 LNHNV, CDR2 YYDKDF (reference sequence). The CDR3 contains 15 residues. In DNA form, the CDR3 reads TGTGCCACCAGCAGAGGGGACAGTAGCACAGATACGCAGTATTTT. Amino acids: CATSRGDSSTDTQYF.

This clonotype was observed at least ten times. The chain employs TRBV12-3 or TRBV12-4 and TRBJ2-7, with D unresolved. Trimming removed 4 bases from V and 0 bases from J, with 16 bases in between. This CDR3 spans 16 amino acids. This CDR3 reads CASSSLDRLSSYEQYF. CDR3 bases: TGTGCCAGCAGTTCCCTTGACCGCTTGAGCTCCTACGAGCAGTACTTC.

This clonotype appeared many times. V and J are TRBV27 and TRBJ2-7; D call uncertain. The CDR3 is 12 residues long. CDR1 is MNHEY, CDR2 SMNVEV, per germline (reference sequence). Deletions cut 8 bases from V and 6 bases from J, with 14 bases between. The DNA of the CDR3 is TGTGCCAGCTCCTCCAGGTTCGGCGAGCAGTACTTC. Amino acids: CASSSRFGEQYF.

This clonotype was seen a handful of times. The rearrangement joins TRBV7-9 to TRBJ2-3; weak D call: TRBD1 (6 bases). Germline lookup yields CDR1 SEHNR and CDR2 FQNEAQ (reference sequence). The CDR3 is 17 amino acids. The V end was cut by 5 bases, the J end by 0 bases, with 18 bases between. CDR3 nucleotides: TGTGCCAGCAGCGGCCGACAGGACCGATATAGCACAGATACGCAGTATTTT. Its translation is CASSGRQDRYSTDTQYF.

The chain couples TRBV4-3 to TRBJ2-5; weak D call: TRBD1 (5 bases). CDR1 is LGHNA, CDR2 YSLEER, per germline. Trimming took off 1 base at V and 2 bases at J, with 8 bases between the two ends. The CDR3 is 14 amino acids. The CDR3 bases are TGCGCCAGCAGCCAAGGGACAACTCAAGAGACCCAGTACTTC. Its protein is CASSQGTTQETQYF.